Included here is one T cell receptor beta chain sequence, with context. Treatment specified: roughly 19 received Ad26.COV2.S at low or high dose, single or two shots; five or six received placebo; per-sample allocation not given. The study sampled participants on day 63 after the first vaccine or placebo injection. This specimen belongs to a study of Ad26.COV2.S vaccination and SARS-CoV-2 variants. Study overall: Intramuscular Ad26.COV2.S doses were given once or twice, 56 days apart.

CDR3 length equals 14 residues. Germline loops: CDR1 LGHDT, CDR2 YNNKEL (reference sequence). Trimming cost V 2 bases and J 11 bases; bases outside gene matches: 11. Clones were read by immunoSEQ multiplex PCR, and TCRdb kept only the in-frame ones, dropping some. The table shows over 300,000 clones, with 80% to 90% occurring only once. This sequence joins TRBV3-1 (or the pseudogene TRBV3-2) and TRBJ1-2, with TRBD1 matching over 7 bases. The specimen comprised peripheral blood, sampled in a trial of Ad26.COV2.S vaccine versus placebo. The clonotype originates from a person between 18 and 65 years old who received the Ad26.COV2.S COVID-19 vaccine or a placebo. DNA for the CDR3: TGTGCCAGCAGCCAAAGGAAGGGGGACAGATTGTACACCTTC. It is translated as CASSQRKGDRLYTF.